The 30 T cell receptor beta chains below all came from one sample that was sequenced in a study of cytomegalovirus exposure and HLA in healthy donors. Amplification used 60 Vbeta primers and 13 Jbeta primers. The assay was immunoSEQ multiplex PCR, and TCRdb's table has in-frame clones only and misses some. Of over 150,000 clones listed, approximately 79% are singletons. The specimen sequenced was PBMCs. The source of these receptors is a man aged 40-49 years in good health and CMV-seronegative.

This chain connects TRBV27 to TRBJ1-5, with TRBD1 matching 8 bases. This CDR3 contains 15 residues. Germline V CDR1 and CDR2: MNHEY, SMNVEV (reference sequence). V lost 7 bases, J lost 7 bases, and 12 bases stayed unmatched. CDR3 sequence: CASTPHQGATQPQHF. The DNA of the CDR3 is TGTGCCAGCACCCCTCATCAGGGGGCGACCCAGCCCCAGCATTTT.

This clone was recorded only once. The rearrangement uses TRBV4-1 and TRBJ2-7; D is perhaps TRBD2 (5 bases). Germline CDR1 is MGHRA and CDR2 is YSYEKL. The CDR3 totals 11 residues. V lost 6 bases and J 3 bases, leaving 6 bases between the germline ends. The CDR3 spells CASRGSYEQYF. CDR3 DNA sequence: TGCGCCAGCAGAGGGAGCTACGAGCAGTACTTC.

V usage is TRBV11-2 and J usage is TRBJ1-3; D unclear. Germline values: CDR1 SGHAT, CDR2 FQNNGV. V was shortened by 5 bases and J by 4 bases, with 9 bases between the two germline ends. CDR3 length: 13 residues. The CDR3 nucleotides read TGTGCCAGCAGCCCAGATCCGGGAAACACCATATATTTT. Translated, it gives CASSPDPGNTIYF.

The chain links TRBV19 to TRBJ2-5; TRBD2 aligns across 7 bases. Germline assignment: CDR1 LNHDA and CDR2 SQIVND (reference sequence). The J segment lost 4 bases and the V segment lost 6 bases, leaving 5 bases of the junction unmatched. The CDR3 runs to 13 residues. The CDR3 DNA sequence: TGTGCCAGTAGCCAGGGACTACGAGAGACCCAGTACTTC. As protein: CASSQGLRETQYF.

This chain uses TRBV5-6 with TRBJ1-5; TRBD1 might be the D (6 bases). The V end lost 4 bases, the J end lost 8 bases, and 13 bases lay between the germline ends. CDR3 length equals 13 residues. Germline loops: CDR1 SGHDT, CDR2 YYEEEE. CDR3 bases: TGTGCCAGCAGCCCAGGAGGGGGGGAGCCCCAGCATTTT. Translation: CASSPGGGEPQHF.

The CDR3 DNA reads as TGTGCCAGCAGCGTAGCTAGGAGCACAGGGGTCAATGAGCAGTTCTTC. It specifies CASSVARSTGVNEQFF. The chain combines TRBV9 with TRBJ2-1; 7 positions match TRBD1. CDR1 SGDLS and CDR2 YYNGEE come from the germline V gene. CDR3 length: 16 amino acids. With 0 bases clipped from V and 6 bases from J, the junction kept 9 bases outside the gene matches. The full variable domain, with the rest looked up from reference TRBV9 and TRBJ2-1, is DSGVTQTPKHLITATGQRVTLRCSPRSGDLSVYWYQQSLDQGLQFLIQYYNGEERAKGNILERFSAQQFPDLHSELNLSSLELGDSALYFCASSVARSTGVNEQFFGPGTRLTVL.

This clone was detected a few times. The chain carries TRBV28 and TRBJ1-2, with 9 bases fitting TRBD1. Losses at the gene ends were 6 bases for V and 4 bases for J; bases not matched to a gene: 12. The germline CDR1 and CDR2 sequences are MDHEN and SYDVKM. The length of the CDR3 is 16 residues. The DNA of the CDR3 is TGTGCCAGCAGAATACCTACTGGGACAGGGACCTATGGCTACACCTTC. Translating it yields CASRIPTGTGTYGYTF.

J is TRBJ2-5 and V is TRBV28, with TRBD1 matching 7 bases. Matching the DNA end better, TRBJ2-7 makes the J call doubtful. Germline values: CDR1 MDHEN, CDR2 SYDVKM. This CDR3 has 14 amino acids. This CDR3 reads CASSADREPYEQYF. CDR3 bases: TGTGCCAGCAGTGCCGACAGGGAGCCCTACGAGCAGTACTTC.

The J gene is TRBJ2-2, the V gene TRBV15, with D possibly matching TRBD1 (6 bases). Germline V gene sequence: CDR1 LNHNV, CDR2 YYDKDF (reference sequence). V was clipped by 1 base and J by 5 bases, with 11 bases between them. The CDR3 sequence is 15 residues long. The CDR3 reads CATSRVTGATGELFF. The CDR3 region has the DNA TGTGCCACCAGCAGAGTGACAGGAGCTACCGGGGAGCTGTTTTTT.

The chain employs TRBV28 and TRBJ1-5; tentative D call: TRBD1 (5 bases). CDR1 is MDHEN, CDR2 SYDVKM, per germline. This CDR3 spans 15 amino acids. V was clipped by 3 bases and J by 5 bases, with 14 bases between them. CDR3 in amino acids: CASSFGGTGHQPQHF. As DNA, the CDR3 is TGTGCCAGCAGTTTCGGGGGTACGGGCCATCAGCCCCAGCATTTT.

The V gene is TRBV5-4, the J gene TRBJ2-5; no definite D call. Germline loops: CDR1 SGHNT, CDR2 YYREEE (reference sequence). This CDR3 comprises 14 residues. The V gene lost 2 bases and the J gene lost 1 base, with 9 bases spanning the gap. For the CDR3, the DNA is TGTGCCAGCAGCTTTTTGAACAGCCAAGAGACCCAGTACTTC. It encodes CASSFLNSQETQYF.

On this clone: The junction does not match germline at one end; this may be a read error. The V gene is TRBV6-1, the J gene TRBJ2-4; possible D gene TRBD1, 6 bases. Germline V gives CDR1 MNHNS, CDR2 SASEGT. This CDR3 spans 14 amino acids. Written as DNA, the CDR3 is TGTGCCAGCAGTCTACAGGGCGCCAAAAACAGTCAGTACTTC. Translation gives CASSLQGAKNSQYF.

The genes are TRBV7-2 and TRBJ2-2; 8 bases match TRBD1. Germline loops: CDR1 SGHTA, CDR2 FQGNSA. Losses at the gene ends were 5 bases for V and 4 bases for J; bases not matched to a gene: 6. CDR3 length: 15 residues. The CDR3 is CASSRDRSVTGELFF. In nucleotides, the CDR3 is TGTGCCAGCAGCAGGGACAGGTCGGTCACCGGGGAGCTGTTTTTT.

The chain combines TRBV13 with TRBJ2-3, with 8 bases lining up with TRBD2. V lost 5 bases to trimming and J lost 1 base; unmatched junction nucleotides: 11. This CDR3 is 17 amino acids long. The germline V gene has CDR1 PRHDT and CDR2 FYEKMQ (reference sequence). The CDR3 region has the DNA TGTGCCAGCAGCCCAACGGCAGCGGGAGAAGGCACAGATACGCAGTATTTT. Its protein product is CASSPTAAGEGTDTQYF.

CDR3 sequence: CASSPTSGPGELFF. The CDR3 DNA reads as TGCGCCAGCAGCCCCACTAGCGGGCCCGGGGAGCTGTTTTTT. The chain carries TRBV5-1 and TRBJ2-2; 9 bases map to TRBD2. J lost 6 bases, V lost 4 bases, and 4 bases had no gene match. The CDR3 loop spans 14 amino acids. Germline V lookup: CDR1 SGHRS, CDR2 YFSETQ.

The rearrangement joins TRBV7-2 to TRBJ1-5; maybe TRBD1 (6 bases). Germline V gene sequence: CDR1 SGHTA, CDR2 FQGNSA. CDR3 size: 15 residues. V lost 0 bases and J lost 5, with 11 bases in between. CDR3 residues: CASSLAQGWDQPQHF. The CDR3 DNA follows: TGTGCCAGCAGCTTAGCACAGGGTTGGGATCAGCCCCAGCATTTT.

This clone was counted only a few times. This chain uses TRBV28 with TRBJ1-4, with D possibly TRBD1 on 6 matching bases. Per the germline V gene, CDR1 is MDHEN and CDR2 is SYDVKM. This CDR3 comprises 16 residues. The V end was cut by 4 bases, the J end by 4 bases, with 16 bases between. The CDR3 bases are TGTGCCAGCAGTTCACCTTCGACAGGAATTAATGAAAAACTGTTTTTT. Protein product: CASSSPSTGINEKLFF.

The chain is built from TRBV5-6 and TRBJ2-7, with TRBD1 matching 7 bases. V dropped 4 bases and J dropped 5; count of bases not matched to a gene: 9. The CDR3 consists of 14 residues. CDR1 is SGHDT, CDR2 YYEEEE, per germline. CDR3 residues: CASSLRQGRDEQYF. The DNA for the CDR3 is TGTGCCAGCAGCCTCCGACAGGGAAGGGACGAGCAGTACTTC.

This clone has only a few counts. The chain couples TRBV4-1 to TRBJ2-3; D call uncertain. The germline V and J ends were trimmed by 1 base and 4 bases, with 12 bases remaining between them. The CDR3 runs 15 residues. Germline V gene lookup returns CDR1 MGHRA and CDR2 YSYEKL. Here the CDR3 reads CASSQGQRYADTQYF. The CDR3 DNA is TGCGCCAGCAGCCAAGGACAACGTTACGCAGATACGCAGTATTTT.

CDR3 amino acids: CASSLGERGAEYF. For the CDR3, the DNA is TGTGCCAGCAGCTTAGGGGAGCGGGGGGCTGAGTATTTT. The rearrangement uses TRBV7-2 and TRBJ2-3; 9 positions agree with TRBD2. This CDR3 spans 13 amino acids. Germline V lookup: CDR1 SGHTA, CDR2 FQGNSA. V lost 1 base, J lost 13 bases, and 6 bases stayed unmatched.

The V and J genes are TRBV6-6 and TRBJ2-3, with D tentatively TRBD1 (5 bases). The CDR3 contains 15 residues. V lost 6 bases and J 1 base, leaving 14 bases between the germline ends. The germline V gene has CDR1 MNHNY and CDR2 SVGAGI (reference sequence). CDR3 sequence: CASSLDRAGTDTQYF. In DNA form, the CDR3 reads TGTGCCAGCAGCCTCGACAGAGCAGGCACAGATACGCAGTATTTT.

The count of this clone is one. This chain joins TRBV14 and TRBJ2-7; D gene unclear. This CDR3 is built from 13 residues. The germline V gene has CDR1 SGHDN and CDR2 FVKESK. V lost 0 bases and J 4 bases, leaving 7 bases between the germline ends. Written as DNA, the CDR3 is TGTGCCAGCAGCCAAGATTGGCAGTACGAGCAGTACTTC. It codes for CASSQDWQYEQYF. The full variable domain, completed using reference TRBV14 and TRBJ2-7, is EAGVTQFPSHSVIEKGQTVTLRCDPISGHDNLYWYRRVMGKEIKFLLHFVKESKQDESGMPNNRFLAERTGGTYSTLKVQPAELEDSGVYFCASSQDWQYEQYFGPGTRLTVT.

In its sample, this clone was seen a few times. The CDR3 loop is CASSQVGRGYTEAFF. In nucleotides, the CDR3 is TGCGCCAGCAGCCAAGTGGGGCGAGGTTACACTGAAGCTTTCTTT. The V call is TRBV4-1, the J call TRBJ1-1; D possibly corresponds to TRBD1 (5 bases). V shed 1 base and J shed 3 bases, with 12 bases lying between them. Germline V gene sequence: CDR1 MGHRA, CDR2 YSYEKL. The CDR3 is 15 residues long.

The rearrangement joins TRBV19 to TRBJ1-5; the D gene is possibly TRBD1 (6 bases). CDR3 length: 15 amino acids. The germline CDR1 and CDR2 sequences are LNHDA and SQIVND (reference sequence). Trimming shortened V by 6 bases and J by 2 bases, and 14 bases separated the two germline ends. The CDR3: CASRGAGVGNQPQHF. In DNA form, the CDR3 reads TGTGCCAGTAGGGGGGCAGGGGTGGGCAATCAGCCCCAGCATTTT.

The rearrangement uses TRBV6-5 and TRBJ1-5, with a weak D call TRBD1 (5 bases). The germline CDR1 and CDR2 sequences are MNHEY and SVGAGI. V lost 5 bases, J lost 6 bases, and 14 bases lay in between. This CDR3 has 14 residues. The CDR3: CASSPSGAGQPQHF. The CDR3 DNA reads TGTGCCAGCAGTCCCAGCGGGGCTGGTCAGCCCCAGCATTTT.

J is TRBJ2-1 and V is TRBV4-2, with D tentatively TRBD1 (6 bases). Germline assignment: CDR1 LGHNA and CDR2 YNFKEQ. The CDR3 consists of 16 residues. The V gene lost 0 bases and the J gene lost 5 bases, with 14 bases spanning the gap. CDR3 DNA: TGTGCCAGCAGCCAAGAGGGTCGGCAGGGGCACAATGAGCAGTTCTTC. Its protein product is CASSQEGRQGHNEQFF.

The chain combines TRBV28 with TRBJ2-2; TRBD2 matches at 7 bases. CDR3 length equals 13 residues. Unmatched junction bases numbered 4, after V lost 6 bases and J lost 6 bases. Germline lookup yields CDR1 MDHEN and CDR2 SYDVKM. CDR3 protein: CASRLGGSGELFF. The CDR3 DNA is TGTGCCAGCAGGCTCGGGGGGTCCGGGGAGCTGTTTTTT.

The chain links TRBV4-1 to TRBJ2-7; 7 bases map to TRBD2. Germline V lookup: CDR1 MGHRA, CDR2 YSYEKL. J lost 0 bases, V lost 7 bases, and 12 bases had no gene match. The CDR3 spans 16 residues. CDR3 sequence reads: CASTTGGGEISYEQYF. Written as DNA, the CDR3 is TGCGCCAGCACTACAGGTGGGGGGGAAATCTCCTACGAGCAGTACTTC.

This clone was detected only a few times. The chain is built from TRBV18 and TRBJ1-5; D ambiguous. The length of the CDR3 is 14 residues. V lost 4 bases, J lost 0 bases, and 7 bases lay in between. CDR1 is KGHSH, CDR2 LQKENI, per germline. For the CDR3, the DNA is TGTGCCAGCTCACTAGATTATAGCAATCAGCCCCAGCATTTT. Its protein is CASSLDYSNQPQHF. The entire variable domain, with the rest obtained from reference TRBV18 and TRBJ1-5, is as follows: NAGVMQNPRHLVRRRGQEARLRCSPMKGHSHVYWYRQLPEEGLKFMVYLQKENIIDESGMPKERFSAEFPKEGPSILRIQQVVRGDSAAYFCASSLDYSNQPQHFGDGTRLSIL.

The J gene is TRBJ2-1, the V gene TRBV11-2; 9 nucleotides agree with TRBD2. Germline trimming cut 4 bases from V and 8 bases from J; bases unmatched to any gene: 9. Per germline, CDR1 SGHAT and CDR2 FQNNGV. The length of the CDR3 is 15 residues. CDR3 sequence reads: CASSSTSGRLDEQFF. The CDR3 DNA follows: TGTGCCAGCAGCTCTACCAGCGGGAGGCTGGATGAGCAGTTCTTC.